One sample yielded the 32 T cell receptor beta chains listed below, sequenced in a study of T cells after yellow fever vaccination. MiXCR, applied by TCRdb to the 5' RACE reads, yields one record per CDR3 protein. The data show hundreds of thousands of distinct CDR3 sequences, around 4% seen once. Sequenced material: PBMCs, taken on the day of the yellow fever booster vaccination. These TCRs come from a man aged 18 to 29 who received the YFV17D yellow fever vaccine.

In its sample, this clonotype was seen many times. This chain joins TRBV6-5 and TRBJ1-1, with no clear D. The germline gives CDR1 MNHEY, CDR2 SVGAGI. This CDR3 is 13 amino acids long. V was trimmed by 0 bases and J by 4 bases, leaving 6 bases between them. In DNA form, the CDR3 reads TGTGCCAGCAGTTACTCGATATCCACTGAAGCTTTCTTT. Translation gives CASSYSISTEAFF.

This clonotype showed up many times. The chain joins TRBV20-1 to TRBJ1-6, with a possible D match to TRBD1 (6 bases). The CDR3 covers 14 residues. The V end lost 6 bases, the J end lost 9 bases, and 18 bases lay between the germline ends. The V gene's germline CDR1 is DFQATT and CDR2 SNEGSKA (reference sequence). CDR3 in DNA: TGCAGTGCCGCAACAGGGTGGATTACTTCACCCCTCCACTTT. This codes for CSAATGWITSPLHF.

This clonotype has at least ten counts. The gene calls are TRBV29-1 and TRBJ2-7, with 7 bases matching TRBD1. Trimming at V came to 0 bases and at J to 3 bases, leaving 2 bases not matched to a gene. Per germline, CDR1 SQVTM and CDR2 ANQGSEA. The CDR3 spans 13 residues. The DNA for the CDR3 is TGCAGCGTTGAAGACTCAGGGGGCTACGAGCAGTACTTC. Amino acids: CSVEDSGGYEQYF.

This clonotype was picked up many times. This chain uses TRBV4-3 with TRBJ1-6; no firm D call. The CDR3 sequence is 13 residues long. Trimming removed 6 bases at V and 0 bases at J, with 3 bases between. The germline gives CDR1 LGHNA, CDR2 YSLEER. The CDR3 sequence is CASRFSYNSPLHF. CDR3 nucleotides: TGCGCCAGCAGGTTCTCCTATAATTCACCCCTCCACTTT.

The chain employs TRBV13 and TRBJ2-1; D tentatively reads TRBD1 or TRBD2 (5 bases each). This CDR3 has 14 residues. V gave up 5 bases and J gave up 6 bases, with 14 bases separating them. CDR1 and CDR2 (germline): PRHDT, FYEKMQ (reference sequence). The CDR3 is CASSPRWDGNEQFF. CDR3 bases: TGTGCCAGCAGCCCCCGCTGGGACGGCAATGAGCAGTTCTTC.

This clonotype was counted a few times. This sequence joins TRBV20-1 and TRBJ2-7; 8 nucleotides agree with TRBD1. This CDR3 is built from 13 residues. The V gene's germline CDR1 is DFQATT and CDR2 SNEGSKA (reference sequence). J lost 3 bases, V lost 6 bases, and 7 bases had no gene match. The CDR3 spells CSAIDRGFYEQYF. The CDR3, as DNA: TGCAGTGCGATAGACAGGGGCTTCTACGAGCAGTACTTC.

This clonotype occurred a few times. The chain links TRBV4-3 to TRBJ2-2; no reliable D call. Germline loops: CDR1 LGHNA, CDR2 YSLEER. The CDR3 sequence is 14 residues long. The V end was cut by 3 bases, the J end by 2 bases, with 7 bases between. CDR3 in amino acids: CASSQGINTGELFF. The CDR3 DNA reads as TGCGCCAGCAGCCAGGGGATTAACACCGGGGAGCTGTTTTTT.

CDR3 DNA sequence: TGTGCCAGTCTTGAGGGTACTGGGGCCAACGTCCTGACTTTC. It yields the protein CASLEGTGANVLTF. The chain is built from TRBV19 and TRBJ2-6; D is possibly TRBD2 (5 bases). Germline V gene sequence: CDR1 LNHDA, CDR2 SQIVND (reference sequence). Deletions cut 8 bases from V and 2 bases from J, with 10 bases between. The CDR3 loop spans 14 amino acids.

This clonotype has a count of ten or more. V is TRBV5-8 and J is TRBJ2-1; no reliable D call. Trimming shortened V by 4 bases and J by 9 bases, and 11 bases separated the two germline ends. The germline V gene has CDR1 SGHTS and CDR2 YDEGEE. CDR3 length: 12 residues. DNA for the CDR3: TGTGCCAGCAGCCGGACGACCAGTGAGCAGTTCTTC. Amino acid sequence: CASSRTTSEQFF.

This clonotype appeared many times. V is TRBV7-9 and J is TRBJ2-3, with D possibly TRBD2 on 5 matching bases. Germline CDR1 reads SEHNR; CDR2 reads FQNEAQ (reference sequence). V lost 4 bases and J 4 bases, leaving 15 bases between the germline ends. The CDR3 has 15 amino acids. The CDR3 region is CASSSYGGPADTQYF. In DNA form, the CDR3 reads TGTGCCAGCAGCTCCTATGGAGGTCCCGCAGATACGCAGTATTTT.

The CDR3 DNA follows: TGTGCCAGCAGCCAAATTGGAACCCTAACAGGGGATAATTCACCCCTCCACTTT. Translation: CASSQIGTLTGDNSPLHF. The rearrangement uses TRBV4-2 and TRBJ1-6, with 7 bases lining up with TRBD1. The CDR3 runs to 18 residues. Germline V gives CDR1 LGHNA, CDR2 YNFKEQ. J lost 5 bases, V lost 2 bases, and 12 bases had no gene match.

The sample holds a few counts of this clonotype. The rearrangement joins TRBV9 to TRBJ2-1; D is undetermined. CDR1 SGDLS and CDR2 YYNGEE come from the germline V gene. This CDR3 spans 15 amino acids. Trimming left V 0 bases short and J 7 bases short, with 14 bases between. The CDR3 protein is CASSVGSSWVNEQFF. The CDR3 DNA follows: TGTGCCAGCAGCGTAGGGAGCTCCTGGGTAAATGAGCAGTTCTTC.

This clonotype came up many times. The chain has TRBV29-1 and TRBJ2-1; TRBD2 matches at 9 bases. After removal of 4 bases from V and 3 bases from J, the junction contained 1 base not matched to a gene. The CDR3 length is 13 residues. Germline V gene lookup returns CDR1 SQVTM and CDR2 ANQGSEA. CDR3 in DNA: TGCAGCGTTGTGACTAGCGGCTACAATGAGCAGTTCTTC. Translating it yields CSVVTSGYNEQFF.

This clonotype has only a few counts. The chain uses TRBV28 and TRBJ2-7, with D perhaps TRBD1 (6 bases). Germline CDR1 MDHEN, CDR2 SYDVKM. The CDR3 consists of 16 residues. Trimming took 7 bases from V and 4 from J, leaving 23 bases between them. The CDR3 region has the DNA TGTGCCAGCAATTCCCCTACCGCCAGCAGGGGTTACGAGCAGTACGTC. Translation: CASNSPTASRGYEQYV.

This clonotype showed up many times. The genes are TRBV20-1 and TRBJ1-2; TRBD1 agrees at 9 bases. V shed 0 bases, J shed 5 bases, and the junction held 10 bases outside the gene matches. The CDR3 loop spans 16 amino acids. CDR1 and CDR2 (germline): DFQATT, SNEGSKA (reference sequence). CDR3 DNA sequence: TGCAGTGCTAGAGATCGTATTTTGGGACAGGGATATGGCTACACCTTC. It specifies CSARDRILGQGYGYTF.

In nucleotides, the CDR3 is TGTGCCAGCAGTCTTGGCAGGGGTTCCGATGGCTACACCTTC. It is translated as CASSLGRGSDGYTF. The V gene is TRBV6-6, the J gene TRBJ1-2; D is perhaps TRBD1 (6 bases). CDR3 length: 14 residues. The V gene lost 5 bases and the J gene lost 6 bases, with 16 bases spanning the gap. The germline CDR1 and CDR2 sequences are MNHNY and SVGAGI (reference sequence).

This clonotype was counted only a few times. Here the CDR3 reads CASVARTGATGELFF. Written as DNA, the CDR3 is TGTGCCAGCGTTGCGAGAACTGGGGCGACCGGGGAGCTGTTTTTT. The V gene is TRBV7-9, the J gene TRBJ2-2, with a weak D call TRBD1 (5 bases). The germline gives CDR1 SEHNR, CDR2 FQNEAQ (reference sequence). This CDR3 comprises 15 residues. V dropped 8 bases and J dropped 5 bases, with 18 bases sitting between them.

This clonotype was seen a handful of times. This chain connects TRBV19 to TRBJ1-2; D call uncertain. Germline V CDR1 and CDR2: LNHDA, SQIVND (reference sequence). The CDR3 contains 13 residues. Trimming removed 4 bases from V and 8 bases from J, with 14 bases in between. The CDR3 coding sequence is TGTGCCAGTAGTAGAGATCCGTCTTTGGGCTACACCTTC. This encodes CASSRDPSLGYTF.

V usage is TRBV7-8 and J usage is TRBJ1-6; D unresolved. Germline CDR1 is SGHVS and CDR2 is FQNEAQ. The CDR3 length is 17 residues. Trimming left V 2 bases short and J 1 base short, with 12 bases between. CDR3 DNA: TGTGCCAGCAGCTTATTGGGCGTTAGTTCCTATAATTCACCCCTCCACTTT. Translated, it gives CASSLLGVSSYNSPLHF.

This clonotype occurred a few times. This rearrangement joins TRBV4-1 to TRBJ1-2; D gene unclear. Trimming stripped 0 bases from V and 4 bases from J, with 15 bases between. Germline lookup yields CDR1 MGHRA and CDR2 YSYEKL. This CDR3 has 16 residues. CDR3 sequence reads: CASSQDLWEGPYGYTF. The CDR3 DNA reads TGCGCCAGCAGCCAAGATTTGTGGGAGGGTCCCTATGGCTACACCTTC.

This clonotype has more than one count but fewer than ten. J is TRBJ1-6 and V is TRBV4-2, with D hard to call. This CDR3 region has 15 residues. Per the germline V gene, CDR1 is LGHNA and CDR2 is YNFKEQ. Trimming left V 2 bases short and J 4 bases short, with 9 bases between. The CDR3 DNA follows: TGTGCCAGCAGCCAATCGGACGGATATAATTCACCCCTCCACTTT. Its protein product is CASSQSDGYNSPLHF.

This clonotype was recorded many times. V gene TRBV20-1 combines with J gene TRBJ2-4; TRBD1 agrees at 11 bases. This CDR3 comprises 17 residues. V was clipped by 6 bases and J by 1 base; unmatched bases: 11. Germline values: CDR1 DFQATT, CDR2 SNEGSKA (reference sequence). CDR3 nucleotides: TGCAGTGCCCCCGGGACAGGGGGGGCCCAGGCCAAAAACATTCAGTACTTC. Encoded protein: CSAPGTGGAQAKNIQYF.

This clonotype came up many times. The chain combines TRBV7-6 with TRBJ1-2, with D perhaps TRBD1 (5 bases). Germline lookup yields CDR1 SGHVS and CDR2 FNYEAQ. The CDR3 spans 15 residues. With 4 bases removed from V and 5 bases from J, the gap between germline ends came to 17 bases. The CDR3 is CASSSIPGDGYGYTF. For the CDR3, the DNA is TGTGCCAGCAGCTCCATCCCCGGGGACGGATATGGCTACACCTTC.

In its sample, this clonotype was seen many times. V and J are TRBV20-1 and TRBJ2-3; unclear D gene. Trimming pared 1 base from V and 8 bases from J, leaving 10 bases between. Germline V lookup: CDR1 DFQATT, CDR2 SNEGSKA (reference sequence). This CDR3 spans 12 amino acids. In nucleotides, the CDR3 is TGCAGTGCTAGAGTTGATCTAGGTACGCAGTATTTT. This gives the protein CSARVDLGTQYF.

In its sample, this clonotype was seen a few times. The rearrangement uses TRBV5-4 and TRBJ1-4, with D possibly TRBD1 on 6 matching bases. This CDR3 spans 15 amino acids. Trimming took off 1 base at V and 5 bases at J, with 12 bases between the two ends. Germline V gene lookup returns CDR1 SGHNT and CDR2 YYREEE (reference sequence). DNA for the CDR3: TGTGCCAGCAGCTTGACGACAGGAGGAAATGAAAAACTGTTTTTT. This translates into CASSLTTGGNEKLFF.

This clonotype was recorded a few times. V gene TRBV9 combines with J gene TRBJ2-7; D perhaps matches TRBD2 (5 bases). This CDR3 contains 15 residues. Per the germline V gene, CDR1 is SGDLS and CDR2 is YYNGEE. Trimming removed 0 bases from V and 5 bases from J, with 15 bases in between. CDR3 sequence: CASSVGGGALHEQYF. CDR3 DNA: TGTGCCAGCAGCGTAGGAGGAGGCGCGCTGCACGAGCAGTACTTC.

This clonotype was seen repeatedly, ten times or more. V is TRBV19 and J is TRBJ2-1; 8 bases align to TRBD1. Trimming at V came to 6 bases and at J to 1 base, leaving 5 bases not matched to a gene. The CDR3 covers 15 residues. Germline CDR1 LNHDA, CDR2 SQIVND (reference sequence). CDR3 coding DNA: TGTGCCAGTAGCCCGACAGGGGAATCCTACAATGAGCAGTTCTTC. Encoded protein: CASSPTGESYNEQFF.

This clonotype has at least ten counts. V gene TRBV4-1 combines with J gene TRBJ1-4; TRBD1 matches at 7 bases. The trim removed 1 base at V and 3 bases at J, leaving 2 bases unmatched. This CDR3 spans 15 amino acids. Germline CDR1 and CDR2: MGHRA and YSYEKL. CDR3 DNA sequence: TGCGCCAGCAGCCAAGCTGGGACAGCTAATGAAAAACTGTTTTTT. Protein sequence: CASSQAGTANEKLFF.

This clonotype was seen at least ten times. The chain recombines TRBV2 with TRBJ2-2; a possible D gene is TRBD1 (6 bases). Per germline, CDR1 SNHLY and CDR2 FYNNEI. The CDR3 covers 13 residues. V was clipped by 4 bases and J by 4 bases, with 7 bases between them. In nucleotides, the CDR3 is TGTGCCAGCAGTGGACAGGCCACCGGGGAGCTGTTTTTT. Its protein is CASSGQATGELFF.

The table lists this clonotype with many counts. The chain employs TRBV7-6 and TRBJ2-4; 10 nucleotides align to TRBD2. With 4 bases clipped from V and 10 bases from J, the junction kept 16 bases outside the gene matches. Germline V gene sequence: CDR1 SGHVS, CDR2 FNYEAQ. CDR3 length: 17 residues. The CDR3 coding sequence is TGTGCCAGCAGCTCCCCAGGGGCTAGCGGGGGCCGAGGAATTCAGTACTTC. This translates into CASSSPGASGGRGIQYF.

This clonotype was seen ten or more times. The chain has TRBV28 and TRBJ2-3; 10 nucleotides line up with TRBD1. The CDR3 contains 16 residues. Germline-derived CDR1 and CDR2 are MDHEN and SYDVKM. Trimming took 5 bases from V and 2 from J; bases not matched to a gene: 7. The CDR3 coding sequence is TGTGCCAGCAGTATACCCGGGACAGGGGCCACAGATACGCAGTATTTT. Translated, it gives CASSIPGTGATDTQYF.

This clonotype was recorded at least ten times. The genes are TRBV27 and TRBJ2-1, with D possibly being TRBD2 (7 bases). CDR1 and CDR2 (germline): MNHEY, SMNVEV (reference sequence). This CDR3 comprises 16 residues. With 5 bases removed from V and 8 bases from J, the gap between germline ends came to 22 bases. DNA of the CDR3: TGTGCCAGCAGTCCCCTCCTCGGGGGGCGCTTCGATGAGCAGTTCTTC. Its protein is CASSPLLGGRFDEQFF.